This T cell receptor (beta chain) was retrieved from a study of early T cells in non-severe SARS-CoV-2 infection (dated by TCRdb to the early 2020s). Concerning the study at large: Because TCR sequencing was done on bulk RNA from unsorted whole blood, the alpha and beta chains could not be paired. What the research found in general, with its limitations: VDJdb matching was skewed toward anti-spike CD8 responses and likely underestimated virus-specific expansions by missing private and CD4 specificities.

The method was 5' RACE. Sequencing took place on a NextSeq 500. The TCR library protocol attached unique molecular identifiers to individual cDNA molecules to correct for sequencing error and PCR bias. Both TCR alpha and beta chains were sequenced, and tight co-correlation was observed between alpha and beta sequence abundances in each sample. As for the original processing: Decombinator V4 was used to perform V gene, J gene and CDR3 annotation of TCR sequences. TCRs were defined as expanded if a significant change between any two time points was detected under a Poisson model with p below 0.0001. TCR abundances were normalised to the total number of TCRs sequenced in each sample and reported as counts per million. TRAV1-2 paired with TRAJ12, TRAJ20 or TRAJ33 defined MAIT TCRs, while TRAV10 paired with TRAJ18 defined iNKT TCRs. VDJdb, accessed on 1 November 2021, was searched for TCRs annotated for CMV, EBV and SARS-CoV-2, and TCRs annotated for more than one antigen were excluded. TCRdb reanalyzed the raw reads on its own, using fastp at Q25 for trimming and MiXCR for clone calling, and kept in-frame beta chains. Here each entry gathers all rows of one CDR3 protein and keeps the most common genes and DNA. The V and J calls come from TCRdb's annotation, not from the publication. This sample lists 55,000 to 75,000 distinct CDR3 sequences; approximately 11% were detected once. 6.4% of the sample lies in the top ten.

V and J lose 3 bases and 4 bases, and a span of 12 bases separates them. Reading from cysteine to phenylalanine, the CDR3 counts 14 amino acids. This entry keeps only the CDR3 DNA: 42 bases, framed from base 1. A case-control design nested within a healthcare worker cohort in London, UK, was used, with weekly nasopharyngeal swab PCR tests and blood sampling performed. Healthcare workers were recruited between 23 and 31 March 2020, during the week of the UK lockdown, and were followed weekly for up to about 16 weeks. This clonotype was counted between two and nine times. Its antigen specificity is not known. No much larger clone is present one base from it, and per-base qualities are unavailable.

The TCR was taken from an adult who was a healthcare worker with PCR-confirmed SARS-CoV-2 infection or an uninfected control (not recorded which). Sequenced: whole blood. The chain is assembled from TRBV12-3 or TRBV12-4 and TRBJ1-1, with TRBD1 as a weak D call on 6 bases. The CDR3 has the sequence CASSLAGAITEAFF. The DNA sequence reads TGTGCCAGCAGTTTGGCGGGGGCGATCACTGAAGCTTTCTTT.